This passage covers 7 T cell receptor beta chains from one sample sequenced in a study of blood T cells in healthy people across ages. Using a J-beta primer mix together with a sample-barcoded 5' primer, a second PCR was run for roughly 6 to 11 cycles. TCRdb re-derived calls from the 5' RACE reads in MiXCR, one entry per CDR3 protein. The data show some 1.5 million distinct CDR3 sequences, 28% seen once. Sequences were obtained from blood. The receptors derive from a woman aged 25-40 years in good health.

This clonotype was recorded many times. The CDR3 protein is CAISEGPPGSGSASSGANVLTF. DNA of the CDR3: TGTGCCATCAGTGAGGGACCTCCGGGGAGCGGGAGCGCTAGCTCTGGGGCCAACGTCCTGACTTTC. The chain links TRBV10-3 to TRBJ2-6; 8 nucleotides agree with TRBD2. The CDR3 contains 22 residues. The V segment lost 2 bases and the J segment 0 bases; nucleotides outside the gene matches: 18. The germline gives CDR1 ENHRY, CDR2 SYGVKD.

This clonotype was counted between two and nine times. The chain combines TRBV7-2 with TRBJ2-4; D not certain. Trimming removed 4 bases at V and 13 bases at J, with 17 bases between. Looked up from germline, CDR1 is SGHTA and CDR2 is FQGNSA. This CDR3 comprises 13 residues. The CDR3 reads CASSSSPLPEQYF. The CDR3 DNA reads TGTGCCAGCAGCTCTAGTCCCCTACCGGAGCAGTACTTC.

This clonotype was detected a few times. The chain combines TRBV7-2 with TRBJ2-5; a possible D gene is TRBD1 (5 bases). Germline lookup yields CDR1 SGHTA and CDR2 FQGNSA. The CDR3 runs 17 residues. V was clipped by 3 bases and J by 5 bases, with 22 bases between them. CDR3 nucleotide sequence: TGTGCCAGCAGCTTTTCTTTTGGATCAGGGCAAGTGGAGACCCAGTACTTC. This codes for CASSFSFGSGQVETQYF.

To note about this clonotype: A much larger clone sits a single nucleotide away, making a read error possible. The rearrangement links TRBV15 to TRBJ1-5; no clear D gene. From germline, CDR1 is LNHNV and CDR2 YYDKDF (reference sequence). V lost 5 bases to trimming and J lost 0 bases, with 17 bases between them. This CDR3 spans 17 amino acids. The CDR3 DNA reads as TGTGCCACCAGCTCCCCTGTGGAATCCCTTAGCAATCAGCCCCAGCATTTT. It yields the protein CATSSPVESLSNQPQHF. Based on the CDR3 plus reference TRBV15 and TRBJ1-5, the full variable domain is DAMVIQNPRYQVTQFGKPVTLSCSQTLNHNVMYWYQQKSSQAPKLLFHYYDKDFNNEADTPDNFQSRRPNTSFCFLDIRSPGLGDTAMYLCATSSPVESLSNQPQHFGDGTRLSIL.

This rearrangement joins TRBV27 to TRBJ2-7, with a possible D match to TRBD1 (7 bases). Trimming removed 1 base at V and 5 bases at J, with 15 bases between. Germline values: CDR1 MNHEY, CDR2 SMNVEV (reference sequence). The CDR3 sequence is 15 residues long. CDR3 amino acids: CASSLFAGGSHEQYF. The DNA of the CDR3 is TGTGCCAGCAGTTTATTCGCAGGGGGGTCGCACGAGCAGTACTTC.

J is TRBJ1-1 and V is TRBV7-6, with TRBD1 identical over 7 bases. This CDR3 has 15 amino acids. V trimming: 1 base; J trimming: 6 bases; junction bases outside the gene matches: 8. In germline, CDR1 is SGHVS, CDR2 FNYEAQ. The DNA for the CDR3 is TGTGCCAGCAGCTTAGACCACAGGGGAGGCGCTGAAGCTTTCTTT. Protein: CASSLDHRGGAEAFF.

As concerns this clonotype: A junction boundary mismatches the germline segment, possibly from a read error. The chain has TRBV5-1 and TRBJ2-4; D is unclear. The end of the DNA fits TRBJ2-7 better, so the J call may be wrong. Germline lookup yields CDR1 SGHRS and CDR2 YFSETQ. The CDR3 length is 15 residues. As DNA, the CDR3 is TGCGCCGGCAGTCCTAACCCGGGTCCTAGCTACGAGCAGTACTTC. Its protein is CAGSPNPGPSYEQYF.